What follows describes a single T cell receptor (beta chain). The antigen is not known. The data originate from a study of CD8 T cells in Susac syndrome. Random hexamers were used to reverse transcribe 0.5 to 1 ug of RNA. TCRdb reprocessed the immunoSEQ multiplex PCR reads via MiXCR and lists one record per CDR3 protein. The sample records roughly 150,000 distinct CDR3 sequences, around 93% being singletons. Trimming removed 5 bases at V and 0 bases at J, with 9 bases between. CDR3 length: 14 amino acids. From germline, CDR1 is SGHNT and CDR2 YYREEE (reference sequence). General study findings and limits: TEMRA cells and active patients showed peak Susac CD8+ clonal expansion.

The V gene is TRBV5-4, the J gene TRBJ1-3; D may be TRBD1 (5 bases). The material sequenced was CD8+ T cells from PBMCs. The TCR sequence derives from a human donor with Susac syndrome. DNA of the CDR3: TGTGCCAGCAGTTTAGGGACCTCTGGAAACACCATATATTTT. It is translated as CASSLGTSGNTIYF.